Each of the 22 T cell receptor beta chains below was sequenced from the same sample in a study of tumour-infiltrating T cells in Burkitt lymphoma. Assay used: immunoSEQ multiplex PCR; TCRdb lists only in-frame clones, some missing. Of 46,000 or so clones listed, roughly 31% are singletons. The specimen sequenced was tumor tissue. Receptors originate from a human donor with Burkitt lymphoma.

The chain carries TRBV14 and TRBJ1-5; D not certain. Per germline, CDR1 SGHDN and CDR2 FVKESK. Trimming left V 4 bases short and J 1 base short, with 5 bases between. CDR3 size: 13 residues. CDR3 amino acids: CASSRESNQPQHF. The CDR3 nucleotides read TGTGCCAGCAGCCGAGAAAGCAATCAGCCCCAGCATTTT.

This clone was detected a few times. The chain carries TRBV30 and TRBJ2-5; maybe TRBD2 (7 bases). Trimming pared 5 bases from V and 5 bases from J, leaving 15 bases between. This CDR3 spans 13 amino acids. Germline CDR1 GTSNPN, CDR2 SVGIG (reference sequence). The DNA of the CDR3 is TGTGCCTGGGGGGGCGGGGGCCGGGAGACCCAGTACTTC. Translation gives CAWGGGGRETQYF. Complete variable domain (other parts from reference TRBV30 and TRBJ2-5): SQTIHQWPATLVQPVGSPLSLECTVEGTSNPNLYWYRQAAGRGLQLLFYSVGIGQISSEVPQNLSASRPQDRQFILSSKKLLLSDSGFYLCAWGGGGRETQYFGPGTRLLVL.

The J gene is TRBJ1-3, the V gene TRBV27; 10 bases line up with TRBD1. The V gene end was trimmed by 5 bases and the J gene end by 2 bases; junction bases not matched to a gene: 3. Germline V gene sequence: CDR1 MNHEY, CDR2 SMNVEV (reference sequence). This CDR3 has 15 residues. The CDR3 region is CASSGQGGAGNTIYF. CDR3 sequence (DNA): TGTGCCAGCAGTGGACAGGGGGGTGCTGGAAACACCATATATTTT.

This clone came up a few times. This sequence joins TRBV9 and TRBJ1-1; D is unresolved. V was pared by 3 bases and J by 4 bases, with 16 bases between. Germline V gives CDR1 SGDLS, CDR2 YYNGEE. The CDR3 is 15 amino acids. This CDR3 is CASSGKSSKGTEAFF. The CDR3 coding sequence is TGTGCCAGCAGCGGAAAATCGTCGAAAGGCACTGAAGCTTTCTTT. The variable domain in full, with the rest retrieved from reference TRBV9 and TRBJ1-1, is DSGVTQTPKHLITATGQRVTLRCSPRSGDLSVYWYQQSLDQGLQFLIQYYNGEERAKGNILERFSAQQFPDLHSELNLSSLELGDSALYFCASSGKSSKGTEAFFGQGTRLTVV.

The chain employs TRBV25-1 and TRBJ1-3; tentative D call: TRBD1 (5 bases). Germline V CDR1 and CDR2: MGHDK, SYGVNS. This CDR3 is built from 13 residues. Trimming took off 7 bases at V and 2 bases at J, with 9 bases between the two ends. CDR3 sequence (DNA): TGTGCCAGCAACTCAGGGACTGGAAACACCATATATTTT. Protein sequence: CASNSGTGNTIYF. The entire variable domain, with the rest obtained from reference TRBV25-1 and TRBJ1-3, is as follows: EADIYQTPRYLVIGTGKKITLECSQTMGHDKMYWYQQDPGMELHLIHYSYGVNSTEKGDLSSESTVSRIRTEHFPLTLESARPSHTSQYLCASNSGTGNTIYFGEGSWLTVV.

The V and J genes are TRBV4-1 and TRBJ1-1; 7 nucleotides match TRBD1. Germline assignment: CDR1 MGHRA and CDR2 YSYEKL. With 1 base clipped from V and 8 bases from J, the junction kept 7 bases outside the gene matches. This CDR3 is 14 amino acids long. The CDR3 DNA sequence: TGCGCCAGCAGCCAAGCGCGGGGGACAGCAGAAGCTTTCTTT. It translates to CASSQARGTAEAFF.

The CDR3 DNA is TGTGCCAGCTCACCAGGGCAAACTGGAAACACCATATATTTT. Its translation is CASSPGQTGNTIYF. The V and J genes are TRBV18 and TRBJ1-3; D not resolved. Trimming shortened V by 2 bases and J by 2 bases, and 7 bases separated the two germline ends. Germline CDR1 and CDR2: KGHSH and LQKENI. This CDR3 is 14 amino acids long.

The chain joins TRBV7-9 to TRBJ2-4, with 10 nucleotides matching TRBD2. Germline V gene sequence: CDR1 SEHNR, CDR2 FQNEAQ (reference sequence). V lost 4 bases, J lost 6 bases, and 6 bases stayed unmatched. The length of the CDR3 is 15 residues. CDR3: CASSWGSGGRNIQYF. CDR3 DNA sequence: TGTGCCAGCAGCTGGGGTAGCGGGGGGCGAAACATTCAGTACTTC. Full variable domain (rest looked up from reference TRBV7-9 and TRBJ2-4): DTGVSQNPRHKITKRGQNVTFRCDPISEHNRLYWYRQTLGQGPEFLTYFQNEAQLEKSRLLSDRFSAERPKGSFSTLEIQRTEQGDSAMYLCASSWGSGGRNIQYFGAGTRLSVL.

This clone was counted between two and nine times. The J gene is TRBJ2-7, the V gene TRBV9, with 7 positions matching TRBD1. From germline, CDR1 is SGDLS and CDR2 YYNGEE. V shed 3 bases, J shed 0 bases, and the junction held 3 bases outside the gene matches. The CDR3 length is 14 residues. CDR3 bases: TGTGCCAGCAGCGCCCGGGACAGCTCCTACGAGCAGTACTTC. This gives the protein CASSARDSSYEQYF.

This clone has more than one count but fewer than ten. The gene calls are TRBV5-1 and TRBJ1-4; no firm D call. The V end lost 2 bases, the J end lost 8 bases, and 10 bases lay between the germline ends. Germline V gene sequence: CDR1 SGHRS, CDR2 YFSETQ. CDR3 size: 13 residues. CDR3 in amino acids: CASSFVAGEKLFF. In DNA, the CDR3 is TGCGCCAGCAGCTTCGTGGCGGGGGAAAAACTGTTTTTT.

This clone appeared a few times. CDR3 in amino acids: CASSLGREIIEKLFF. In DNA, the CDR3 is TGTGCCAGCAGCTTGGGTAGGGAAATTATTGAAAAACTGTTTTTT. V is TRBV7-9 and J is TRBJ1-4; D is undetermined. The CDR3 loop spans 15 amino acids. Trimming took off 3 bases at V and 7 bases at J, with 15 bases between the two ends. From germline, CDR1 is SEHNR and CDR2 FQNEAQ (reference sequence).

The rearrangement uses TRBV18 and TRBJ1-1, with a weak D call TRBD1 (5 bases). V gave up 6 bases and J gave up 1 base, with 12 bases separating them. The CDR3 spans 14 residues. Germline values: CDR1 KGHSH, CDR2 LQKENI. The CDR3 coding sequence is TGTGCCAGCTCGCCCGGGACTTCGAACACTGAAGCTTTCTTT. Encoded protein: CASSPGTSNTEAFF.

This clone has only a few counts. The V and J genes are TRBV7-9 and TRBJ2-6; D possibly corresponds to TRBD2 (6 bases). The CDR3 sequence is 18 residues long. The V gene lost 5 bases and the J gene lost 2 bases, with 19 bases spanning the gap. Germline lookup yields CDR1 SEHNR and CDR2 FQNEAQ (reference sequence). The CDR3 DNA sequence: TGTGCCAGCAGCCCCCAGGAGGGGCCGGAGGCTGGGGCCAACGTCCTGACTTTC. Its protein product is CASSPQEGPEAGANVLTF.

The rearrangement links TRBV28 to TRBJ2-2; the match to TRBD2 covers 10 bases. The germline CDR1 and CDR2 sequences are MDHEN and SYDVKM. CDR3 length: 19 amino acids. J was trimmed by 1 base and V by 2 bases; bases with no gene match: 10. In nucleotides, the CDR3 is TGTGCCAGCAGTTTAGAGGACCTACTAGCGGGGTTGAACACCGGGGAGCTGTTTTTT. Translation: CASSLEDLLAGLNTGELFF.

The chain employs TRBV7-2 and TRBJ2-3, with 12 bases fitting TRBD2. Trimming removed 5 bases from V and 7 bases from J; junction bases left unmatched: 10. The V gene's germline CDR1 is SGHTA and CDR2 FQGNSA. The CDR3 consists of 16 residues. The DNA of the CDR3 is TGTGCCAGCAGCCCCGATCTAGCGGGGGGGGTAAATACGCAGTATTTT. This encodes CASSPDLAGGVNTQYF.

The V gene is TRBV19, the J gene TRBJ1-2, with a tentative D call TRBD1 (5 bases). Looked up from germline, CDR1 is LNHDA and CDR2 is SQIVND (reference sequence). With 7 bases removed from V and 8 bases from J, the gap between germline ends came to 14 bases. This CDR3 has 12 residues. For the CDR3, the DNA is TGTGCCAGTAAGGGCAGGGTTCAGGGCTACACCTTC. Protein sequence: CASKGRVQGYTF.

The J gene is TRBJ2-5, the V gene TRBV4-2; unclear D gene. Germline V CDR1 and CDR2: LGHNA, YNFKEQ. Trimming took 0 bases from V and 5 from J, leaving 7 bases between them. This CDR3 region has 13 residues. The CDR3 DNA sequence: TGTGCCAGCAGCCAAGATTATAGGGAGACCCAGTACTTC. Protein product: CASSQDYRETQYF.

J is TRBJ1-4 and V is TRBV27, with TRBD1 as a possible D gene (5 bases). The length of the CDR3 is 15 residues. V dropped 3 bases and J dropped 8 bases, with 16 bases sitting between them. Per germline, CDR1 MNHEY and CDR2 SMNVEV (reference sequence). The CDR3 nucleotides read TGTGCCAGCAGTTTGACGACGGGGGGACGGGAAAAACTGTTTTTT. Its protein is CASSLTTGGREKLFF.

The J gene is TRBJ2-1, the V gene TRBV19; 8 nucleotides agree with TRBD2. CDR3 length: 16 residues. Per the germline V gene, CDR1 is LNHDA and CDR2 is SQIVND (reference sequence). V dropped 9 bases and J dropped 4; count of bases not matched to a gene: 14. Here the CDR3 reads CASGAFGGGRYNEQFF. In nucleotides, the CDR3 is TGTGCCAGCGGCGCTTTCGGGGGGGGCCGTTACAATGAGCAGTTCTTC.

V is TRBV4-1 and J is TRBJ2-7, with D tentatively TRBD1 (6 bases). Germline V gene lookup returns CDR1 MGHRA and CDR2 YSYEKL. Trimming cost V 2 bases and J 1 base, with 9 bases left between them. This CDR3 comprises 14 residues. The CDR3 bases are TGCGCCAGCAGCCAAAGGGGGTCATCCTACGAGCAGTACTTC. This sequence encodes CASSQRGSSYEQYF.

The gene calls are TRBV28 and TRBJ2-7, with D perhaps TRBD1 (6 bases). The germline V and J ends were trimmed by 4 bases and 4 bases, with 20 bases remaining between them. Germline values: CDR1 MDHEN, CDR2 SYDVKM. There are 16 residues in the CDR3. The CDR3 reads CASSYLQGVLYYEQYF. CDR3 nucleotide sequence: TGTGCCAGCAGTTACCTACAGGGAGTCCTCTATTACGAGCAGTACTTC.

This clone was recorded once. This chain uses TRBV9 with TRBJ1-6; unclear D gene. Germline values: CDR1 SGDLS, CDR2 YYNGEE. The CDR3 sequence is 15 residues long. Trimming cost V 0 bases and J 7 bases, with 11 bases left between them. CDR3 protein: CASSVEFTRNSPLHF. CDR3 bases: TGTGCCAGCAGCGTAGAGTTTACACGGAATTCACCCCTCCACTTT.